The rows below give T cell receptor beta chains drawn from one sample of a study of T cells of healthy individuals. TCRdb itself ran the 5' RACE reads through MiXCR, one entry per CDR3 protein. The sample lists about 100,000 distinct CDR3 sequences, around 17% seen once, with roughly 6.1% in the top ten. These receptors were taken from a human donor in good health. The CDR3 runs from the conserved cysteine through the conserved F or W. D genes are given only for firm matches. Size values are once, few and many counts, or a class for expanded clones, and some rows have none.

. | . | TRBJ2-3 | 15 | TRBV5-1 | TGCGCCAGCAGCGTCTCAGACCCTAGGACAGATACGCAGTATTTT | CASSVSDPRTDTQYF
. | many | TRBJ2-1 | 16 | TRBV24-1 | TGTGCCACCAGTGATCCTGGAGGGGGGCGGAACAATGAGCAGTTCTTC | CATSDPGGGRNNEQFF
TRBD1 | many | TRBJ1-5 | 14 | TRBV7-6 | TGTGCCAGCAGCTCGCTGACAGGGGATCAGCCCCAGCATTTT | CASSSLTGDQPQHF
. | once | TRBJ2-3 | 15 | TRBV6-5 | TGTGCCAGCAGGACCGGACTAGAGGGGGCTGATACGCAGTATTTT | CASRTGLEGADTQYF
. | many | TRBJ2-7 | 12 | TRBV12-3/TRBV12-4 | TGTGCCAGCAGTTTCCGCGGGGGCCAGCAGTACTTC | CASSFRGGQQYF
. | . | TRBJ1-2 | 13 | TRBV9 | TGTGCCAGCAGCGCGACAGGTGATTATGGCTACACCTTC | CASSATGDYGYTF
. | few | TRBJ2-2 | 12 | TRBV18 | TGTGCCAGCTCACAGGGCACCGGGGAGCTGTTTTTT | CASSQGTGELFF
. | few | TRBJ2-5 | 13 | TRBV27 | TGTGCCAGCAGTTTCAAGGGGCAAGAGACCCAGTACTTC | CASSFKGQETQYF
. | . | TRBJ2-5 | 15 | TRBV2 | TGTGCCAGCAGTGAAGCGCGGAGGGGCCTGGAGACCCAGTACTTC | CASSEARRGLETQYF
. | . | TRBJ2-7 | 17 | TRBV3-1 | TGTGCCAGCAGCCAAGGTTCATCCGTTACACATTTCTACGAGCAGTACTTC | CASSQGSSVTHFYEQYF
TRBD1 | few | TRBJ1-1 | 17 | TRBV7-2 | TGTGCCAGCAGCAGACCGGGACAGGGGGCGGCTGGGACTGAAGCTTTCTTT | CASSRPGQGAAGTEAFF
. | few | TRBJ2-7 | 13 | TRBV10-2 | TGCGCCAGCAGTGAGCCGACTGGGAGAGAGCAGTACTTC | CASSEPTGREQYF
. | . | TRBJ2-3 | 14 | TRBV5-1 | TGCGCCAGCACCCGGGACACCCTCACAGATACGCAGTATTTT | CASTRDTLTDTQYF
TRBD2 | medium-sized | TRBJ2-7 | 14 | TRBV20-1 | TGCAGTGCTATCAAGCGGGGGATGGAGTACGAGCAGTACTTC | CSAIKRGMEYEQYF
. | . | TRBJ2-7 | 14 | TRBV29-1 | TGCAGCGTGCACCCTCGTGGGGGGCGGTACGAGCAGTACTTC | CSVHPRGGRYEQYF
. | . | TRBJ2-6 | 16 | TRBV7-9 | TGTGCCAGCCCCACGTGGCGTGGCTCTGGGGCCAACGTCCTGACTTTC | CASPTWRGSGANVLTF
TRBD2 | . | TRBJ2-7 | 15 | TRBV5-1 | TGCGCCAGCAGCCCCGGGACTAGCGGGGGCTACAAGCAGTACTTC | CASSPGTSGGYKQYF
TRBD1 | few | TRBJ2-5 | 15 | TRBV10-3 | TGTGCCAGCCAGCGACAGGGGGGGATAGGAGAGACCCAGTACTTC | CASQRQGGIGETQYF
TRBD1 | . | TRBJ1-2 | 15 | TRBV5-1 | TGCGCCAGCAGCTTGGGCGTTGACAGGGGAGGTGGCTACACCTTC | CASSLGVDRGGGYTF
. | few | TRBJ1-1 | 14 | TRBV5-1 | TGCGCCAGCAGCTGGAGGCAGGAAAACACTGAAGCTTTCTTT | CASSWRQENTEAFF
. | many | TRBJ1-3 | 15 | TRBV4-2 | TGTGCCAGCAGCCAAGAGTGGGGAACTGGAAACACCATATATTTT | CASSQEWGTGNTIYF
. | many | TRBJ2-2 | 13 | TRBV19 | TGTGCCAGTACCCCCACAGGCTCCGGGGAGCTGTTTTTT | CASTPTGSGELFF
. | . | TRBJ2-3 | 15 | TRBV11-3 | TGTGCCAGCAGCAACCGGGACACCCTTATTGATACGCAGTATTTT | CASSNRDTLIDTQYF
. | many | TRBJ2-5 | 14 | TRBV5-8 | TGTGCCAGCAGACGCGGGACATACCAAGAGACCCAGTACTTC | CASRRGTYQETQYF
TRBD2 | few | TRBJ2-5 | 16 | TRBV4-1 | TGCGCCAGCAGCCATATCGGGAGGGCCAGGGGAGAGACCCAGTACTTC | CASSHIGRARGETQYF
. | . | TRBJ2-7 | 14 | TRBV27 | TGTGCCAGCAGTAAGAGTTGGGGTGGCTACGAGCAGTACTTC | CASSKSWGGYEQYF
. | many | TRBJ1-6 | 15 | TRBV4-2 | TGTGCCAGCAGCCAAGGGGGAGAATATAATTCACCCCTCCACTTT | CASSQGGEYNSPLHF
TRBD1 | many | TRBJ2-5 | 17 | TRBV4-2 | TGTGCCAGCAGCCCTGGACAGGGACGGGGGTACCAAGAGACCCAGTACTTC | CASSPGQGRGYQETQYF
TRBD2 | . | TRBJ2-7 | 13 | TRBV28 | TGTGCCAGCAGTTTATTGGCGGGAGACGAGCAGTACTTC | CASSLLAGDEQYF
. | . | TRBJ2-3 | 14 | TRBV4-3 | TGCGCCAGCAGCCACCGAAGGGGTGCAGATACGCAGTATTTT | CASSHRRGADTQYF
TRBD2 | many | TRBJ2-3 | 16 | TRBV28 | TGTGCCAGCAGTTTTCTAACTAGCGGTCCCACAGATACGCAGTATTTT | CASSFLTSGPTDTQYF
. | . | TRBJ2-2 | 13 | TRBV7-2 | TGTGCCAGCAGCTTAGGCGTTTCCGGGGAGCTGTTTTTT | CASSLGVSGELFF
TRBD1 | few | TRBJ1-5 | 13 | TRBV2 | TGTGCCAGCAGACAAGACAGGGCTCAGCCCCAGCATTTT | CASRQDRAQPQHF
. | many | TRBJ1-2 | 13 | TRBV24-1 | TGTGCCACCAGTGATGCAATTAACTACGGCTACACCTTC | CATSDAINYGYTF
. | . | TRBJ2-3 | 16 | TRBV20-1 | TGCAGTGCTAAGCGGAACGTGGCCTTAAGCACAGATACGCAGTATTTT | CSAKRNVALSTDTQYF
. | . | TRBJ1-4 | 15 | TRBV7-9 | TGTGCCAGCAGCATCCCCTCGACAGAGGGTGAAAAACTGTTTTTT | CASSIPSTEGEKLFF
. | many | TRBJ1-5 | 17 | TRBV6-1 | TGTGCCAGCAGCATATCCCCTGGGGCCGTGGGGAATCAGCCCCAGCATTTT | CASSISPGAVGNQPQHF
. | . | TRBJ2-3 | 15 | TRBV19 | TGTGCCAGTTCCCCGGGGGGCGATTTGGCAGATACGCAGTATTTT | CASSPGGDLADTQYF
. | . | TRBJ2-1 | 14 | TRBV5-1 | TGCGCCAGCAGCTCGGGACTTTATTACAATGAGCAGTTCTTC | CASSSGLYYNEQFF
. | many | TRBJ2-3 | 13 | TRBV5-1 | TGCGCCAGCAGCTCAGAAAACGGGGGTACGCAGTATTTT | CASSSENGGTQYF
TRBD1 | once | TRBJ2-2 | 18 | TRBV28 | TGTGCCAGCAGTTCACCGGAACCCGGACAGGGACGAACCGGGGAGCTGTTTTTT | CASSSPEPGQGRTGELFF
TRBD2 | many | TRBJ2-7 | 16 | TRBV7-6 | TGTGCCAGCAGCTTTGGACTAGCGGGAGGGTCCTACGAGCAGTACTTC | CASSFGLAGGSYEQYF